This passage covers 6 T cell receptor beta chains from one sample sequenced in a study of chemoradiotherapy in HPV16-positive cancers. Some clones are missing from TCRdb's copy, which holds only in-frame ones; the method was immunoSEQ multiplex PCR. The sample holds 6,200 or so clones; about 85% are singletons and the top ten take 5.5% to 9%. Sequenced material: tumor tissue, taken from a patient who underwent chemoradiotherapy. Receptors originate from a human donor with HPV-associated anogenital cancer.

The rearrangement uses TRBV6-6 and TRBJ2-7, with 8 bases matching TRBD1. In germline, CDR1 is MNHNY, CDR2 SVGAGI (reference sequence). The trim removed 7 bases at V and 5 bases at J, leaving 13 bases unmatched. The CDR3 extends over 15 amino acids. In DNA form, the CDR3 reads TGTGCCAGCACCCAGCCCGGGGACAGGCAGCACGAGCAGTACTTC. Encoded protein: CASTQPGDRQHEQYF.

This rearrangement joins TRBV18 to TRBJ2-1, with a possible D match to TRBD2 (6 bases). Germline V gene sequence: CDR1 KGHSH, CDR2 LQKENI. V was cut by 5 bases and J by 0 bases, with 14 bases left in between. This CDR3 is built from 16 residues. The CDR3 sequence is CASSVAYGSSYNEQFF. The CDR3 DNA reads TGTGCCAGCTCAGTGGCCTACGGGAGCTCCTACAATGAGCAGTTCTTC. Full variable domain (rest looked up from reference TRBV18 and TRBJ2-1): NAGVMQNPRHLVRRRGQEARLRCSPMKGHSHVYWYRQLPEEGLKFMVYLQKENIIDESGMPKERFSAEFPKEGPSILRIQQVVRGDSAAYFCASSVAYGSSYNEQFFGPGTRLTVL.

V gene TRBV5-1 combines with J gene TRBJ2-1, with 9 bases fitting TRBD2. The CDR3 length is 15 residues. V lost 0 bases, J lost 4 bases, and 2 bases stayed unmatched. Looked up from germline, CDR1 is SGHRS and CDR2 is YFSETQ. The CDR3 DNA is TGCGCCAGCAGCTTGGTGGCGGGGGGGTACAATGAGCAGTTCTTC. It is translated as CASSLVAGGYNEQFF. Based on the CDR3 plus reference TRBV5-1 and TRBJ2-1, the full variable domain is KAGVTQTPRYLIKTRGQQVTLSCSPISGHRSVSWYQQTPGQGLQFLFEYFSETQRNKGNFPGRFSGRQFSNSRSEMNVSTLELGDSALYLCASSLVAGGYNEQFFGPGTRLTVL.

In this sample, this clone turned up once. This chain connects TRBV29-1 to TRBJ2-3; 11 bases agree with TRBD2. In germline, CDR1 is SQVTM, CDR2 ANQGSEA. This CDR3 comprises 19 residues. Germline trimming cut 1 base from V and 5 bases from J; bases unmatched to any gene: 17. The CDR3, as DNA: TGCAGCGTTGAAGCAGGGCTAGCGGGGGGACTACTTCCGGGAGATACGCAGTATTTT. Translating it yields CSVEAGLAGGLLPGDTQYF.

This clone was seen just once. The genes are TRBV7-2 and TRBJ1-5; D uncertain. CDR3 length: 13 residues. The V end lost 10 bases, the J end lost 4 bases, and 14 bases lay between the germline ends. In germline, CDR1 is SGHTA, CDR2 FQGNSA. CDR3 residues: CATKNLLNQPQHF. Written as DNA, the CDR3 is TGTGCCACCAAAAATCTGCTGAATCAGCCCCAGCATTTT.

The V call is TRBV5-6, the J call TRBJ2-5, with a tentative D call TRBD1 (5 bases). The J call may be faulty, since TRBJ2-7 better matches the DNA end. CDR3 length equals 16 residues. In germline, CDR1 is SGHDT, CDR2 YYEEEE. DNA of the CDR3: TGTGCCAGCAGCTTGGATTCTGAAGGGGATTTCTACGAGCAGTACTTC. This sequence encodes CASSLDSEGDFYEQYF.